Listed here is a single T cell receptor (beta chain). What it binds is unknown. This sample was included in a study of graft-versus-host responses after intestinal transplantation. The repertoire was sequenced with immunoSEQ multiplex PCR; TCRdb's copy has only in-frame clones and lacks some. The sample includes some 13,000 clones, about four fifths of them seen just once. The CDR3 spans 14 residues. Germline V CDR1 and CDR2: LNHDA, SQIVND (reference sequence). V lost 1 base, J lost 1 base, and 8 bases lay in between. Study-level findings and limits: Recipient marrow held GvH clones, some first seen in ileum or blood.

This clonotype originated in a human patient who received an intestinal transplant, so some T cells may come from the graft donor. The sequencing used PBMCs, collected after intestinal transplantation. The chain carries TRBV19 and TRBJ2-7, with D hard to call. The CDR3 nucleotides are TGTGCCAGTAGTATAGCCGGAATTTCCTACGAGCAGTACTTC. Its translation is CASSIAGISYEQYF.